This T cell receptor (beta chain) was sequenced in a study of blood T cell repertoires in COVID-19. Study-wide background: Sample material is recorded as cDNA or gDNA derived from T cells, B-cell-depleted T cells, or PBMCs.

Profiling relied on immunoSEQ multiplex PCR, and the TCRdb table lists in-frame clones only, not all of them. The top ten clones hold roughly 2.1% of a sample with some 400,000 clones, 87% of them seen once. The germline V gene encodes CDR1 LGHDT and CDR2 YNNKEL (reference sequence). This CDR3 has 15 residues. V was trimmed by 7 bases and J by 4 bases, leaving 16 bases between them. What was sequenced was peripheral blood. The chain has TRBV3-1 (or the pseudogene TRBV3-2) and TRBJ1-4; D possibly corresponds to TRBD1 (5 bases). The receptor was isolated from a woman aged 55-70 years with COVID-19, enrolled during active disease. CDR3 bases: TGTGCCAGCACCGTACACGGGGGGGATAATGAAAAACTGTTTTTT. Amino acid sequence: CASTVHGGDNEKLFF.